What follows is one T cell receptor (beta chain) and its context. Its cognate antigen is unknown. The germline CDR1 and CDR2 sequences are KGHSH and LQKENI. There are 17 residues in the CDR3. These data belong to a study of monozygotic twins with inflammatory bowel disease. Study results and limitations: Whereas healthy co-twins had higher TCRbeta diversity (inverse Simpson), IBD patients had lower diversity. Healthy twins shared more clonotypes with others than IBD patients, most markedly active ones.

Using eight separate reactions per sample, the authors generated cDNA. Reanalyzing the 5' RACE reads, TCRdb keeps one entry per CDR3 protein, without DNA. This repertoire includes around 380,000 distinct CDR3 sequences. This TCR derives from a human donor with ulcerative colitis or Crohn's disease, or a healthy co-twin of an affected twin (not recorded which). The specimen sequenced was blood. The gene calls are TRBV18 and TRBJ2-1; TCRdb indicates TRBD2, and absent DNA this call remains unverified. The CDR3 spells CASSLTSTSGGAGEQFF.